This is a list of T cell receptor beta chains from one sample in a study of cytomegalovirus exposure and HLA in healthy donors. This table comes from immunoSEQ multiplex PCR, and its TCRdb copy is limited to in-frame clones, with some not included. The sample has under 85,000 clones, approximately 95% seen once. The specimen sequenced was PBMCs. These receptors were collected from a woman under 30 in good health and CMV-seronegative. Each CDR3 is given with its conserved first and last residue. The D gene is left open where the match is weak. The listing skips clone size in some rows; elsewhere it reads once, few, many or a size class.

TRBV5-5	-	-	TRBJ2-3	CATRLAYTDTQYF	TGTGCGACTCGGCTAGCCTACACAGATACGCAGTATTTT
TRBV11-1	-	-	TRBJ1-5	CASSPGAEDQPQHF	TGTGCCAGCAGCCCCGGAGCGGAGGATCAGCCCCAGCATTTT
TRBV30	-	-	TRBJ1-2	CAWGRHNSNYGYTF	TGTGCCTGGGGGCGACACAACTCTAACTATGGCTACACCTTC
TRBV7-9	-	-	TRBJ1-2	CASSLATTVPYGYTF	TGTGCCAGCAGCTTAGCCACGACAGTGCCCTATGGCTACACCTTC
TRBV7-9	TRBD2	-	TRBJ2-1	CASSPSGRALEQFF	TGTGCCAGCAGCCCTAGCGGGAGGGCCCTAGAGCAGTTCTTC
TRBV5-6	TRBD2	-	TRBJ2-5	CASSQGLAGLETQYF	TGTGCCAGCAGCCAGGGACTAGCGGGATTAGAGACCCAGTACTTC
TRBV10-1	TRBD1	-	TRBJ2-2	CASSDETGIRGELFF	TGCGCCAGCAGTGACGAGACAGGGATTCGCGGGGAGCTGTTTTTT
TRBV2	-	-	TRBJ2-1	CASSDLIGGPYNEQFF	TGTGCCAGCAGTGATTTAATCGGCGGTCCCTACAATGAGCAGTTCTTC
TRBV15	-	-	TRBJ1-1	CATSRGAGLTEAFF	TGTGCCACCAGCAGAGGGGCAGGGCTCACTGAAGCTTTCTTT
TRBV15	-	-	TRBJ1-1	CATEPGTLNTEAFF	TGTGCCACCGAACCCGGGACATTGAACACTGAAGCTTTCTTT
TRBV28	TRBD1	-	TRBJ2-6	CASSSTGESFGANVLTF	TGTGCCAGCAGTTCAACAGGGGAATCTTTTGGGGCCAACGTCCTGACTTTC
TRBV2	-	once	TRBJ2-3	CASSELGQSTDTQYF	TGTGCCAGCAGTGAGCTGGGGCAGTCTACAGATACGCAGTATTTT
TRBV6-4	TRBD1	few	TRBJ2-2	CASSDSGGHGVGELFF	TGTGCCAGCAGTGACTCAGGGGGCCACGGGGTCGGGGAGCTGTTTTTT
TRBV4-1	TRBD1	-	TRBJ1-1	CASSNRQGGPTEAFF	TGCGCCAGCAGCAACCGACAAGGGGGCCCCACTGAAGCTTTCTTT
TRBV4-1	-	-	TRBJ2-2	CASSQLSGGELFF	TGCGCCAGCAGCCAATTAAGCGGGGGGGAGCTGTTTTTT
TRBV20-1	-	-	TRBJ2-3	CSDRDTQYF	TGCAGTGATCGAGATACGCAGTATTTT
TRBV5-6	-	many	TRBJ2-2	CASSWSSGELFF	TGTGCCAGCAGCTGGAGCTCCGGGGAGCTGTTTTTT
TRBV11-3	-	-	TRBJ2-7	CASSLDLTSHEQYF	TGTGCCAGCAGCTTAGATTTAACTAGCCACGAGCAGTACTTC
TRBV29-1	-	-	TRBJ2-2	CSVESSNTGELFF	TGCAGCGTTGAGAGTTCGAACACCGGGGAGCTGTTTTTT
TRBV27	TRBD1	-	TRBJ2-7	CASSLTGGEQYF	TGTGCCAGCAGTCTAACAGGGGGCGAGCAGTACTTC
TRBV2	-	-	TRBJ2-5	CASSGNPPDSTQYF	TGTGCCAGCAGTGGAAACCCCCCCGACTCGACCCAGTACTTC
TRBV9	TRBD2	-	TRBJ2-1	CASSAGLAAYNEQFF	TGTGCCAGCAGCGCCGGACTAGCGGCCTACAATGAGCAGTTCTTC
TRBV5-1	TRBD2	-	TRBJ2-7	CASSPINPGLAGEEQYF	TGCGCCAGCAGCCCGATAAACCCGGGACTAGCGGGAGAAGAGCAGTACTTC
TRBV5-1	-	-	TRBJ2-5	CASSETGGQQETQYF	TGCGCCAGCAGCGAGACGGGGGGCCAACAAGAGACCCAGTACTTC
TRBV19	-	-	TRBJ1-2	CASSMQQGGGYTF	TGTGCCAGTAGTATGCAGCAGGGAGGAGGCTACACCTTC
TRBV9	TRBD2	-	TRBJ2-7	CASSVGGLSSYEQYF	TGTGCCAGCAGCGTGGGGGGACTAAGCTCCTACGAGCAGTACTTC
TRBV27	-	medium-sized	TRBJ1-2	CASSLSAGAGGYTF	TGTGCCAGCAGTTTATCGGCGGGGGCCGGCGGCTACACCTTC
TRBV19	-	-	TRBJ2-7	CASSTSALGSYEQYF	TGTGCCAGTAGTACTAGCGCCCTAGGGTCCTACGAGCAGTACTTC
TRBV5-4	TRBD1	-	TRBJ1-4	CASSDGQGAREKLFF	TGTGCCAGCAGCGACGGACAGGGGGCGAGGGAAAAACTGTTTTTT
TRBV6-6	-	-	TRBJ2-1	CASSYSRVYNEQFF	TGTGCCAGCAGTTACTCGAGAGTTTACAATGAGCAGTTCTTC
TRBV29-1	-	-	TRBJ1-2	CSVPDRFGDYGYTF	TGCAGCGTTCCCGACAGGTTCGGGGACTATGGCTACACCTTC
TRBV19	-	-	TRBJ1-5	CASSEFTYQPQHF	TGTGCCAGTAGTGAATTCACTTACCAGCCCCAGCATTTT
TRBV2	-	-	TRBJ2-2	CASSEGISNTGELFF	TGTGCCAGCAGTGAGGGCATCTCGAACACCGGGGAGCTGTTTTTT
TRBV4-3	TRBD1	-	TRBJ1-2	CASSQDAPLQGFNYGYTF	TGCGCCAGCAGCCAAGATGCCCCCTTACAGGGGTTTAACTATGGCTACACCTTC
TRBV19	-	once	TRBJ1-3	CASSSHGINTIYF	TGTGCCAGTAGTTCACATGGCATAAACACCATATATTTT
TRBV7-9	TRBD1	once	TRBJ2-7	CASSSTVVRDRGYEQYF	TGTGCCAGCAGCTCGACGGTGGTCCGGGACAGGGGTTACGAGCAGTACTTC
TRBV7-3	TRBD2	-	TRBJ2-2	CASSLSRASGSSGELFF	TGTGCCAGCAGCTTAAGCCGTGCTAGCGGGAGTTCCGGGGAGCTGTTTTTT
TRBV10-2	-	-	TRBJ2-2	CASSESADTGELFF	TGCGCCAGCAGTGAGTCGGCGGACACCGGGGAGCTGTTTTTT
TRBV9	TRBD1	-	TRBJ1-2	CASSTHRGDGYTF	TGTGCCAGCAGCACACACAGGGGGGATGGCTACACCTTC
TRBV28	-	-	TRBJ2-1	CASSLSVSYNEQFF	TGTGCCAGCAGTTTATCGGTATCCTACAATGAGCAGTTCTTC
TRBV2	TRBD2	-	TRBJ2-1	CASSGVAGGSEQFF	TGTGCCAGCAGTGGAGTAGCGGGAGGGAGTGAGCAGTTCTTC
TRBV6-5	-	-	TRBJ1-6	CASSYPPGVTNSPLHF	TGTGCCAGCAGTTACCCCCCGGGAGTAACTAATTCACCCCTCCACTTT
TRBV11-3	-	-	TRBJ2-7	CASSLYYEQYF	TGTGCCAGCAGCCTTTACTACGAGCAGTACTTC
TRBV5-1	TRBD2	-	TRBJ2-1	CASSGTSGNYNEQFF	TGCGCCAGCAGCGGGACTAGCGGAAACTACAATGAGCAGTTCTTC
TRBV5-1	-	-	TRBJ1-2	CASSLEAEANYGYTF	TGCGCCAGCAGCTTGGAGGCAGAGGCTAACTATGGCTACACCTTC
TRBV14	TRBD1	-	TRBJ1-1	CASSQSLFGTGLWNTEAFF	TGTGCCAGCAGCCAAAGTCTTTTCGGGACAGGCCTTTGGAACACTGAAGCTTTCTTT
TRBV7-2	TRBD2	-	TRBJ2-3	CASSFGLAGGPIEKDTQYF	TGTGCCAGCAGCTTCGGACTAGCGGGAGGGCCGATTGAGAAAGATACGCAGTATTTT
TRBV27	-	once	TRBJ2-2	CASSSGWTVSNTGELFF	TGTGCCAGCAGTTCTGGTTGGACTGTCTCGAACACCGGGGAGCTGTTTTTT